These T cell receptor beta chains were read from a single sample in a study of control samples from healthy donors and cancer patients. Clones were read by immunoSEQ multiplex PCR, and TCRdb kept only the in-frame ones, dropping some. The repertoire holds about 69,000 clones, with approximately 84% as singletons. Material for sequencing was PBMCs. The receptors shown here come from a woman between 45 and 60 years old with lung cancer. CDR3s include the opening cysteine and the closing phenylalanine or tryptophan. Fields, in order: V gene, clone size, D gene, J gene, CDR3 DNA, CDR3 protein. A D gene is named only where the DNA matches it firmly. The size field is filled for only some rows; it gives once, few, many or a size class.

TRBV7-8,few,TRBD2,TRBJ2-1,TGTGCCAGCAGCTCCACTAGCGGGGGGGCGATCGATGAGCAGTTCTTC,CASSSTSGGAIDEQFF
TRBV28,NA,TRBD1,TRBJ1-2,TGTGCCAGCATCGGACAGGGGTGGGCTGGCTACACCTTC,CASIGQGWAGYTF
TRBV2,NA,NA,TRBJ1-1,TGTGCCAGCAGTGTTACAGGGTTCACTGAAGCTTTCTTT,CASSVTGFTEAFF
TRBV28,few,NA,TRBJ2-1,TGTGCCAGCAGTTTCGAAGCTTTCTCCTACAATGAGCAGTTCTTC,CASSFEAFSYNEQFF
TRBV11-2,NA,NA,TRBJ1-1,TGTGCCAGCAGCTTAGATATGAACACTGAAGCTTTCTTT,CASSLDMNTEAFF
TRBV12-3/TRBV12-4,NA,NA,TRBJ2-5,TGTGCCAGCAGTTTATCGGGAACGGAGACCCAGTACTTC,CASSLSGTETQYF
TRBV6-5,NA,NA,TRBJ1-5,TGTGCCAGCAGTTCTACCTGGGTGGAGCAGCCCCAGCATTTT,CASSSTWVEQPQHF
TRBV19,NA,TRBD1,TRBJ1-1,TGTGCCAGTAGTATTTCGGACAGGCAGACTGAAGCTTTCTTT,CASSISDRQTEAFF
TRBV9,NA,TRBD1,TRBJ2-3,TGTGCCAGCAGCGTAGGGGACAGAAGCACAGATACGCAGTATTTT,CASSVGDRSTDTQYF
TRBV25-1,few,NA,TRBJ2-2,TGTGCCAGCAGAGAGTCAGGGCTTAAGAACACCGGGGAGCTGTTTTTT,CASRESGLKNTGELFF
TRBV28,once,TRBD1,TRBJ1-2,TGTGCCAGCACCAACTCCGGGACAGCCAACTATGGCTACACCTTC,CASTNSGTANYGYTF
TRBV4-1,few,TRBD2,TRBJ2-1,TGCGCCAGCAGCCGACTAGCGGGGGGGCCCTACAATGAGCAGTTCTTC,CASSRLAGGPYNEQFF
TRBV6-5,NA,TRBD1,TRBJ2-1,TGTGCCAGCAGTTCAACGACAGGGTCTTTCAATGAGCAGTTCTTC,CASSSTTGSFNEQFF
TRBV7-2,NA,NA,TRBJ2-7,TGTGCCAGCAGCTTAGCACCGGAGGGCACCCACGAGCAGTACTTC,CASSLAPEGTHEQYF
TRBV28,NA,TRBD1,TRBJ1-2,TGTGCCAGTATAGACAGGGGGCGCTTCTATGGCTACACCTTC,CASIDRGRFYGYTF
TRBV11-2,NA,NA,TRBJ1-1,TGTGCCAGCAGCTTAGGGAGGGGCGCCGACGGAGCTTTCTTT,CASSLGRGADGAFF
TRBV7-2,NA,TRBD1,TRBJ1-5,TGTGCCAGCAGCTTAAACTGGGGACAGGGGCCCCAGCATTTT,CASSLNWGQGPQHF
TRBV12-3/TRBV12-4,few,NA,TRBJ1-3,TGTGCCAGCAGTTTCGGGGGAAACACCATATATTTT,CASSFGGNTIYF
TRBV18,NA,NA,TRBJ1-5,TGTGCCAGCTCACCACCGGGGAATCATCAGCCCCAGCATTTT,CASSPPGNHQPQHF
TRBV30,NA,NA,TRBJ2-3,TGTGCCTGGACTGGGGACCGAGATACGCAGTATTTT,CAWTGDRDTQYF
TRBV28,NA,NA,TRBJ1-4,TGTGCCAGCAGTTTAATCCAGGAAGGAAAACTGTTTTTT,CASSLIQEGKLFF
TRBV19,once,NA,TRBJ2-1,TGTGCCAGTAGTCCGAATAGATATGAGCAGTTCTTC,CASSPNRYEQFF
TRBV7-2,NA,TRBD2,TRBJ2-5,TGTGCCAGCAGCTTAACGGGGGGCCAAGAGACCCAGTACTTC,CASSLTGGQETQYF
TRBV5-1,NA,NA,TRBJ1-5,TGCGCCAGCAGCTATTCAGGCACTGGCAATCAGCCCCAGCATTTT,CASSYSGTGNQPQHF
TRBV5-8,NA,TRBD2,TRBJ2-2,TGTGCGGGGTCCAGCGGGACGAACACCGGGGAGCTGTTTTTT,CAGSSGTNTGELFF
TRBV7-9,NA,NA,TRBJ2-3,TGTGCCAGCAGCTTAGCGGCAGATACGCAGTATTTT,CASSLAADTQYF
TRBV28,NA,NA,TRBJ1-1,TGTGCCAGCAGTTTCAAGGAGGGATGGGACACTGAAGCTTTCTTT,CASSFKEGWDTEAFF
TRBV19,once,NA,TRBJ1-1,TGTGCCAGTAGTATATCGCGGGTGAACACTGAAGCTTTCTTT,CASSISRVNTEAFF
TRBV6-5,few,NA,TRBJ1-2,TGTGCCAGCAGTTACTCTATCAGGACAGATGATGGCTACACCTTC,CASSYSIRTDDGYTF
TRBV6-2/TRBV6-3,NA,TRBD2,TRBJ2-3,TGTGCCAGCAGTTACTCGATCCGGGGGGGCATCACAGATACGCAGTATTTT,CASSYSIRGGITDTQYF
TRBV6-5,NA,NA,TRBJ1-1,TGTGCCAGCAGCTTCTCGACCTGGGGCACTGAAGCTTTCTTT,CASSFSTWGTEAFF
TRBV6-2/TRBV6-3,NA,NA,TRBJ1-1,TGTGCCAGCAGTTACTCTACAGGGCCGAACACTGAAGCTTTCTTT,CASSYSTGPNTEAFF
TRBV7-9,NA,TRBD2,TRBJ2-5,TGTGCCAGCAGCTTAGAACTAGCGGAAGAGACCCAGTACTTC,CASSLELAEETQYF
TRBV28,NA,TRBD1,TRBJ1-1,TGTGCCAGCAGGATTACAGGGGGCTTAAAGAACACTGAAGCTTTCTTT,CASRITGGLKNTEAFF
TRBV9,NA,NA,TRBJ2-3,TGTGCCAGCAGCGTAGAGGGGGGACTCTACACAGATACGCAGTATTTT,CASSVEGGLYTDTQYF
TRBV10-3,NA,NA,TRBJ2-1,TGTGCCACCGACGCTAGCGAGACACAAAACTCCTACAATGAGCAGTTCTTC,CATDASETQNSYNEQFF
TRBV7-2,NA,TRBD1,TRBJ1-1,TGTGCCAGCAGCTCTAATCAGGGGGACACTGAAGCTTTCTTT,CASSSNQGDTEAFF
TRBV29-1,NA,NA,TRBJ1-2,TGCAGCGTTGAATTTGGGGCCCGGAGGGGCTACACCTTC,CSVEFGARRGYTF
TRBV7-3,NA,NA,TRBJ2-5,TGTGCCAGCAGCCGAGGCTATGAAGAGACCCAGTACTTC,CASSRGYEETQYF
TRBV7-2,NA,NA,TRBJ1-1,TGTGCCAGCAGCTTTTTTCGGAGGGAATACGCTGAAGCTTTCTTT,CASSFFRREYAEAFF
TRBV27,NA,TRBD1,TRBJ2-2,TGTGCCAGCAGTCTCCTGGACAGGGTAATCACCGGGGAGCTGTTTTTT,CASSLLDRVITGELFF
TRBV28,NA,NA,TRBJ2-3,TGTGCCAGCAGTTTAGGGGCGACAGATACGCAGTATTTT,CASSLGATDTQYF
TRBV7-6,NA,TRBD2,TRBJ2-1,TGTGCCAGCAGCTTTAGCGGGGGGGCTACCAATGAGCAGTTCTTC,CASSFSGGATNEQFF
TRBV11-2,NA,NA,TRBJ2-5,TGTGCCAGCAGCCGGACTGAGAAGGAGACCCAGTACTTC,CASSRTEKETQYF
TRBV5-1,NA,TRBD1,TRBJ2-7,TGCGCCAGCAGCACCGGGACAGGGGAAGGCGAGCAGTACTTC,CASSTGTGEGEQYF
TRBV7-2,NA,TRBD1,TRBJ1-3,TGTGCCAGCAGCTTAGTGGGAGACAGGGGCGGTGGAAACACCATATATTTT,CASSLVGDRGGGNTIYF
TRBV19,NA,NA,TRBJ2-7,TGTGCCAGTAGTATTTGGGCAGAAAGGGACGAGCAGTACTTC,CASSIWAERDEQYF
TRBV7-2,NA,NA,TRBJ2-3,TGTGCCAGCGCCTTACGGGGCGCAGATACGCAGTATTTT,CASALRGADTQYF